Shown below are 21 T cell receptor beta chains from a single sample sequenced in a study of CD8+ T cells in alopecia areata. The authors extracted RNA and reverse transcribed it into cDNA as the sequencing template. Profiling relied on immunoSEQ multiplex PCR, and the TCRdb table lists in-frame clones only, not all of them. The sample holds approximately 280,000 clones, and no clone turns up only once. Sorting of pooled cutaneous lymph node cells was based on CD4, CD8alpha, NKG2D, NKG2ACE and other markers. The sample comprised CD4+ T cells sorted from a lymph node. These receptors all come from a C3H/HeJ mouse with alopecia areata. For this strain, the MHC haplotype corresponds to H2-k.

This clone was found a few times. Genes and germline are mouse. The CDR3 extends 4 residues past the end of the read, so its final part is completed from the germline J gene. V usage is TRBV1 and J usage is TRBJ2-1; 10 nucleotides match TRBD2. Germline V gene data show CDR1 as NSQYPW and CDR2 as LRSPGD (reference sequence). This CDR3 is 15 amino acids long. The ends lost 1 base at V and 6 bases at J; junction bases unmatched: 3. CDR3 DNA (partial): TGCACCTGCAGTGCAGTCTGGGGGGGCGTTGCT. This sequence encodes CTCSAVWGGVA. The full-length CDR3 reads as CTCSAVWGGVAEQFF.

For this clone: Gene names follow the mouse nomenclature. The DNA ends 4 residues before the CDR3 does, and the rest of the CDR3 is filled in from the germline J gene. The chain couples TRBV19 to TRBJ2-1, with 10 bases lining up with TRBD2. There are 17 residues in the CDR3. Germline V gives CDR1 FNHDT, CDR2 SITEND (reference sequence). Trimming at V came to 1 base and at J to 2 bases, leaving 6 bases not matched to a gene. The chain's CDR3 is CASSIKTGGPYYAEQFF. CDR3 bases read: TGTGCCAGCAGTATAAAGACTGGGGGGCCCTACTATGCT.

This clone has a count of ten or more. Gene and germline names: mouse. The CDR3 end lies 4 residues beyond the end of the read and is filled in from the germline J gene. The chain uses TRBV13-1 and TRBJ2-3; tentative D call: TRBD2 (6 bases). V lost 6 bases and J lost 0, with 11 bases in between. CDR1 NSHNY and CDR2 SYGAGN come from the germline V gene. The CDR3 has 14 amino acids. The covered CDR3 bases are TGTGCCAGCACTGGGACTCCTAGTGCAGAA. Its translation is CASTGTPSAE. The CDR3, in full, reads CASTGTPSAETLYF.

Regarding this clone: Gene names are mouse gene names. The read terminates 4 residues ahead of where the CDR3 ends, so the germline J gene completes it. The J gene is TRBJ2-3, the V gene TRBV1; 11 bases agree with TRBD2. CDR1 NSQYPW and CDR2 LRSPGD come from the germline V gene (reference sequence). The junction had 8 bases not matched to a gene; V was cut back by 3 bases and J by 0 bases. The CDR3 spans 18 residues. The CDR3 protein is CTCSAGTGGRTSAETLYF. CDR3 DNA (partial): TGCACCTGCAGTGCGGGGACTGGGGGTCGTACTAGTGCAGAA.

Note on this clone: Each gene name is a mouse one. The CDR3 sequence: CASSSDTNSDYTF. The part of the CDR3 DNA that was read is TGTGCCAGCAGTTCTGACACTAACTCC. The chain uses TRBV19 and TRBJ1-2; no firm D call. The read ends 4 residues before the CDR3 terminus; that terminus is restored from the germline J gene. The V and J ends lost 4 bases and 2 bases respectively, with 9 bases between them. The CDR3 covers 13 residues. The germline CDR1 and CDR2 sequences are FNHDT and SITEND (reference sequence).

There are a few counts of this clone. Genes here carry mouse names. The read ends 4 residues early relative to the CDR3; the germline J gene fills the gap. V is TRBV1 and J is TRBJ2-3; D is possibly TRBD1 (5 bases). The V gene lost 4 bases and the J gene lost 0 bases, with 14 bases spanning the gap. The CDR3 has 16 amino acids. Germline CDR1 and CDR2: NSQYPW and LRSPGD (reference sequence). The CDR3 is CTCSGHRKESAETLYF. CDR3 bases read: TGCACCTGCAGTGGACACAGGAAGGAGAGTGCAGAA.

This clone was seen a handful of times. Gene and germline names: mouse. The read is 3 residues too short to cover the CDR3 end, so that end is filled in from the germline J gene. The same CDR3 also results from other DNA sequences found in this sample. The chain combines TRBV1 with TRBJ1-6, with TRBD1 identical over 7 bases. TRBJ1-6 is classed as an ORF, of uncertain function. CDR3 size: 15 residues. Unmatched junction bases numbered 2, after V lost 1 base and J lost 5 bases. The germline gives CDR1 NSQYPW, CDR2 LRSPGD (reference sequence). The part of the CDR3 DNA that was read is TGCACCTGCAGTGCAGTACAGGGGAATAATTCGCCC. As protein: CTCSAVQGNNSP. Given in full, the CDR3 is CTCSAVQGNNSPLYF.

This clone was seen only a few times. A much bigger clone sits one base away, suggesting this may be a read error. Gene names are the mouse ones. Coverage ceases 4 residues before the CDR3 finishes, and the germline J gene fills in the end. At the DNA level, this CDR3 is encoded by other sequences in the same sample as well. The chain carries TRBV13-3 and TRBJ2-1; TRBD1 matches at 9 bases. The CDR3 runs to 13 residues. J was trimmed by 4 bases and V by 5 bases; bases with no gene match: 1. CDR1 and CDR2 (germline): NNHDY, SYVADS. The CDR3 bases that were read are TGTGCCAGCAGGGACAGGGGATATGCT. This gives the protein CASRDRGYA. The CDR3, in full, reads CASRDRGYAEQFF.

As to this clone: Mouse germline and gene names are used. The CDR3 goes on 4 residues after the read ends, and that part is filled in from the germline J gene. This chain links TRBV13-1 with TRBJ2-7; TRBD1 aligns across 10 bases. The CDR3 has 14 amino acids. In germline, CDR1 is NSHNY, CDR2 SYGAGN. The DNA read from the CDR3 is TGTGCCAGCAGTGACCGGGACAGGGGAGAT. Amino acids: CASSDRDRGD. In full, the CDR3 reads CASSDRDRGDEQYF.

This clone was picked up many times. The genes are named according to mouse. The read is 4 residues too short to cover the CDR3 end, so that end is filled in from the germline J gene. Within the sample, other DNA sequences also encode this same CDR3. The rearrangement links TRBV5 to TRBJ2-5; perhaps TRBD1 as D (6 bases). The CDR3 contains 14 residues. Trimming took 1 base from V and 1 from J, leaving 6 bases between them. CDR1 is LGHNA and CDR2 is YNLKQL in the germline V gene (reference sequence). The covered CDR3 bases are TGTGCCAGCAGCCAAGGGACAGACCAAGAC. Its protein product is CASSQGTDQD. The CDR3 reads in full as CASSQGTDQDTQYF.

Concerning this clone: Gene names and germline refer to mouse. The read finishes 4 residues shy of the CDR3 end, and the germline J gene is used to complete it. V gene TRBV13-1 combines with J gene TRBJ2-1, with 14 bases identical to TRBD2. Germline assignment: CDR1 NSHNY and CDR2 SYGAGN. CDR3 length: 17 residues. This CDR3 reads CASSGGLGGRFSSEQFF. The sequenced CDR3 bases are TGTGCCAGCAGTGGGGGACTGGGGGGGCGCTTTTCTTCT.

This clone was seen only a few times. Germline and genes: mouse. Sequencing ends 4 residues short of the CDR3 end; the germline J gene provides the rest. V gene TRBV13-1 combines with J gene TRBJ1-1, with 8 bases identical to TRBD1. Germline assignment: CDR1 NSHNY and CDR2 SYGAGN. This CDR3 contains 13 residues. The sequenced CDR3 bases are TGTGCCAGCAGGGCAGGGGGCGGAACA. It codes for CASRAGGGT. The full CDR3 reads CASRAGGGTEVFF.

As regards this clone: The gene names given are mouse names. With the read ending 4 residues before the CDR3 end, the germline J gene is used to fill in that end. At the DNA level, this CDR3 is encoded by other sequences in the same sample as well. The V and J genes are TRBV4 and TRBJ1-2, with D possibly being TRBD1 (5 bases). V lost 3 bases, J lost 0 bases, and 8 bases lay in between. CDR3 length: 14 amino acids. In germline, CDR1 is LGHDT, CDR2 YNNKQL (reference sequence). The CDR3 spells CASSYRGANSDYTF. CDR3 DNA (partial): TGTGCCAGCAGCTACCGGGGGGCAAACTCC. The full variable domain, rest sourced from reference TRBV4 and TRBJ1-2, is ETAVFQTPNYHVTQVGNEVSFNCKQTLGHDTMYWYKQDSKKLLKIMFSYNNKQLIVNETVPRRFSPQSSDKAHLNLRIKSVEPEDSAVYLCASSYRGANSDYTFGSGTRLLVI.

This clone came up many times. Any gene name here is a mouse gene name. The CDR3 extends 3 residues past the end of the read, so its final part is completed from the germline J gene. Other DNA sequences from this sample encode an identical CDR3 as well. V is TRBV13-1 and J is TRBJ1-6; D remains unclear. TRBJ1-6 is known as an ORF, though its function is uncertain. Germline V gives CDR1 NSHNY, CDR2 SYGAGN. The CDR3 runs 13 residues. Trimming took 1 base from V and 4 from J, leaving 3 bases between them. The sequenced CDR3 bases are TGTGCCAGCAGTGATCAGTATAATTCGCCC. This gives the protein CASSDQYNSP. In full, the CDR3 is CASSDQYNSPLYF.

The table lists this clone with a few counts. Gene names are the mouse ones. The sequence runs out 4 residues before the end of the CDR3; the remainder is reconstructed from the germline J gene. V gene TRBV13-1 combines with J gene TRBJ1-1; D might be TRBD1 (6 bases). The germline V gene encodes CDR1 NSHNY and CDR2 SYGAGN. The CDR3 spans 14 residues. Trimming cost V 5 bases and J 0 bases, with 11 bases left between them. The CDR3 spells CASRGGTTNTEVFF. The sequenced part of the CDR3 DNA is TGTGCCAGCAGGGGAGGGACAACAAACACA.

This clone was found many times. Each gene name is a mouse one. The CDR3 extends 4 residues past the end of the read, so its final part is completed from the germline J gene. Other DNA sequences from this sample encode an identical CDR3 as well. The V gene is TRBV1, the J gene TRBJ2-3; D remains ambiguous. CDR1 is NSQYPW and CDR2 is LRSPGD in the germline V gene (reference sequence). This CDR3 comprises 13 residues. The germline V and J ends were trimmed by 1 base and 1 base, with 3 bases remaining between them. The sequenced CDR3 bases are TGCACCTGCAGTGCAGGGGGTGCAGAA. Its protein product is CTCSAGGAE. The complete CDR3 protein is CTCSAGGAETLYF.

This clone turned up a few times. Gene names follow the mouse nomenclature. The CDR3 is cut off 4 residues early in the read; its end comes from the germline J gene. The rearrangement uses TRBV31 and TRBJ2-2; 10 nucleotides line up with TRBD1. CDR1 and CDR2 from the germline V gene are GKSSPN and SITVG. This CDR3 has 15 amino acids. CDR3 bases read: TGTGCCTGGAGTCTAGACAGGGGGCGAGGCGGG. This gives the protein CAWSLDRGRGG. The CDR3 in its entirety is CAWSLDRGRGGQLYF. Full variable domain (missing parts from reference TRBV31 and TRBJ2-2): AQTIHQWPVAEIKAVGSPLSLGCTIKGKSSPNLYWYWQATGGTLQQLFYSITVGQVESVVQLNLSASRPKDDQFILSTEKLLLSHSGFYLCAWSLDRGRGGQLYFGEGSKLTVL.

Regarding this clone: Genes and germline are mouse. From the germline J gene comes the end of the CDR3, since the read stops 4 residues before it. The chain carries TRBV13-1 and TRBJ1-1, with 8 bases lining up with TRBD1. Germline V gene sequence: CDR1 NSHNY, CDR2 SYGAGN. The CDR3 loop spans 15 amino acids. Trimming took 2 bases from V and 3 from J; bases not matched to a gene: 6. The CDR3 DNA, read in part, is TGTGCCAGCAGTGACCGGACAGGGAGGGACACA. Translated: CASSDRTGRDT. The complete CDR3 sequence is CASSDRTGRDTEVFF.

This clone came up a few times. Gene names are mouse gene names. The CDR3 end lies 4 residues beyond the end of the read and is filled in from the germline J gene. The chain uses TRBV19 and TRBJ1-1, with D possibly matching TRBD1 (6 bases). The germline V gene encodes CDR1 FNHDT and CDR2 SITEND (reference sequence). The V gene lost 5 bases and the J gene lost 0 bases, with 11 bases spanning the gap. The CDR3 contains 14 residues. Incomplete CDR3 DNA: TGTGCCAGCAGGGTACAGGGTGCAAACACA. It specifies CASRVQGANT. The complete CDR3 reads CASRVQGANTEVFF.

This clone was found a few times. Gene names refer to mouse genes. The read terminates 4 residues ahead of where the CDR3 ends, so the germline J gene completes it. Other DNA sequences in this sample translate to the same CDR3. The rearrangement uses TRBV5 and TRBJ2-1; 9 bases match TRBD1. This CDR3 contains 15 residues. Germline V CDR1 and CDR2: LGHNA, YNLKQL (reference sequence). The junction had 5 bases not matched to a gene; V was cut back by 4 bases and J by 4 bases. Incomplete CDR3 DNA: TGTGCCAGCAGCCTCCCGGGACAGGGATATGCT. This encodes CASSLPGQGYA. In full, the CDR3 is CASSLPGQGYAEQFF.

This clone was recorded a few times. Genes and germline are mouse. The read gets to within 4 residues of the CDR3 end, and the germline J gene fills in the rest. The chain couples TRBV13-1 to TRBJ1-1; TRBD1 aligns across 11 bases. Per the germline V gene, CDR1 is NSHNY and CDR2 is SYGAGN. The CDR3 extends over 13 amino acids. The covered CDR3 bases are TGTGCCAGCAAACCGGGACAGGGGGCA. It specifies CASKPGQGA. The full CDR3 sequence reads CASKPGQGAEVFF.